The next 8 T cell receptor beta chains were all read from a single sample in a study of cytomegalovirus exposure and HLA in healthy donors. The PCR was carried out with 60 Vbeta primers and 13 Jbeta primers. Clones were read by immunoSEQ multiplex PCR, and TCRdb kept only the in-frame ones, dropping some. The sample records fewer than 200,000 clones, 80% to 85% being singletons. Source material: PBMCs. The source is a girl aged 2-15 years in good health and CMV-seropositive.

V gene TRBV11-2 combines with J gene TRBJ1-6; no reliable D call. V lost 6 bases and J lost 8, with 11 bases in between. From germline, CDR1 is SGHAT and CDR2 FQNNGV. CDR3 length: 13 residues. The CDR3 region has the DNA TGTGCCAGCAGTCTTTTCCCCTATTCACCCCTCCACTTT. Translated, it gives CASSLFPYSPLHF.

This clone was detected only a few times. The chain links TRBV5-1 to TRBJ1-1; possible D gene TRBD1, 6 bases. CDR1 and CDR2 from the germline V gene are SGHRS and YFSETQ. V lost 4 bases and J 0 bases, leaving 13 bases between the germline ends. This CDR3 has 15 amino acids. CDR3 coding DNA: TGCGCCAGCAGCCCGAGGGGGGGATTGAACACTGAAGCTTTCTTT. Encoded protein: CASSPRGGLNTEAFF.

Here the CDR3 reads CAWSRGSEAFF. The CDR3 nucleotides are TGTGCCTGGAGTCGAGGGTCTGAAGCTTTCTTT. V is TRBV30 and J is TRBJ1-1; D call uncertain. The CDR3 runs 11 residues. CDR1 is GTSNPN, CDR2 SVGIG, per germline (reference sequence). Trimming cost V 2 bases and J 6 bases, with 7 bases left between them.

This chain uses TRBV5-4 with TRBJ2-3; the match to TRBD2 covers 8 bases. The V gene's germline CDR1 is SGHNT and CDR2 YYREEE (reference sequence). Trimming took 1 base from V and 4 from J; bases not matched to a gene: 2. The CDR3 runs to 14 residues. The CDR3 region is CASSLSGRPDTQYF. The CDR3 DNA reads as TGTGCCAGCAGCTTGAGCGGGAGACCAGATACGCAGTATTTT.

This clone was seen a single time. V gene TRBV27 combines with J gene TRBJ2-7, with TRBD2 as a possible D gene (6 bases). V was trimmed by 7 bases and J by 4 bases, leaving 23 bases between them. The CDR3 runs to 16 residues. Germline V CDR1 and CDR2: MNHEY, SMNVEV (reference sequence). For the CDR3, the DNA is TGTGCCAGCACCCTGCGCCCCGGGACTTCGAGGTACGAGCAGTACTTC. Translating gives CASTLRPGTSRYEQYF.

The chain joins TRBV6-6 to TRBJ2-1, with 9 bases identical to TRBD2. There are 15 residues in the CDR3. J lost 11 bases, V lost 6 bases, and 14 bases had no gene match. The V gene's germline CDR1 is MNHNY and CDR2 SVGAGI (reference sequence). The CDR3 bases are TGTGCCAGCAGATTCCCTAGCGGGGCCCGTAACAAGCAGTTCTTC. Its protein is CASRFPSGARNKQFF.

The V call is TRBV9, the J call TRBJ1-5; weak D call: TRBD1 (6 bases). This CDR3 region has 14 residues. Germline V gene sequence: CDR1 SGDLS, CDR2 YYNGEE. Trimming shortened V by 0 bases and J by 7 bases, and 11 bases separated the two germline ends. The CDR3 here is CASSVDGGLQPQHF. The CDR3 DNA reads TGTGCCAGCAGCGTAGACGGGGGGCTGCAGCCCCAGCATTTT.

The rearrangement joins TRBV27 to TRBJ2-5; TRBD1 is a possible D gene (6 bases). Near its end, the DNA agrees better with TRBJ2-7, so the J call may be wrong. Germline V CDR1 and CDR2: MNHEY, SMNVEV (reference sequence). The CDR3 has 15 amino acids. The DNA of the CDR3 is TGTGCCAGCAGGGCAGGGGCATCACACTCCTACGAGCAGTACTTC. Translated: CASRAGASHSYEQYF.